This T cell receptor (beta chain) was captured by sequencing in a study of identical twins. From the 5' RACE reads, TCRdb called clonotypes with MiXCR, one entry per CDR3 protein. The profile covers around 670,000 distinct CDR3 sequences, with less than 7% appearing a single time and 1.5% to 2% taken by the ten largest. Germline lookup yields CDR1 SGHDN and CDR2 FVKESK. The CDR3 loop spans 17 amino acids. Trimming cost V 3 bases and J 2 bases, with 19 bases left between them. This clonotype was detected many times. This receptor was obtained from a man aged 18 to 30 in good health. Sample: naive T cells sorted from blood. This rearrangement joins TRBV14 to TRBJ1-2; maybe TRBD1 (5 bases). The CDR3 sequence: CASSHVGVTATNYGYTF. The CDR3 region has the DNA TGTGCCAGCAGCCACGTTGGGGTGACAGCGACCAACTATGGCTACACCTTC. The complete variable domain, with remaining parts taken from reference TRBV14 and TRBJ1-2, reads EAGVTQFPSHSVIEKGQTVTLRCDPISGHDNLYWYRRVMGKEIKFLLHFVKESKQDESGMPNNRFLAERTGGTYSTLKVQPAELEDSGVYFCASSHVGVTATNYGYTFGSGTRLTVV.